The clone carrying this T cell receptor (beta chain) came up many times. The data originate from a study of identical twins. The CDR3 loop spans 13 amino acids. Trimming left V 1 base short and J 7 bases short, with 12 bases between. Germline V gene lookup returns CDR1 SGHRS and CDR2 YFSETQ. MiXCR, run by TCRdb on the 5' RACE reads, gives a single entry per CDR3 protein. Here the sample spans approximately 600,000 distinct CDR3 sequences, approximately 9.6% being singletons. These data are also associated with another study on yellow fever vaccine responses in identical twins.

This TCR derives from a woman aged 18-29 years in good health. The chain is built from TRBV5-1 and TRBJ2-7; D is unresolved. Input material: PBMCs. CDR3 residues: CASSLSVSLEQYF. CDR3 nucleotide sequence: TGCGCCAGCAGCTTGTCCGTCTCCTTGGAGCAGTACTTC.